This TCR beta chain is from a study of T cell changes during pregnancy in multiple sclerosis. This clone was observed a single time. Germline V CDR1 and CDR2: MDHEN, SYDVKM. J lost 3 bases, V lost 5 bases, and 7 bases had no gene match. The CDR3 is made up of 14 amino acids. The assay was immunoSEQ multiplex PCR, and TCRdb's table has in-frame clones only and misses some. The sample has around 70,000 clones, roughly 92% seen once. This clonotype originated in a female donor in good health, enrolled as a control in a pregnancy study. This specimen was peripheral blood, taken in the first trimester of pregnancy. This sequence joins TRBV28 and TRBJ2-7; TRBD1 aligns across 7 bases. The CDR3 here is CASSLWTGDYEQYF. CDR3 bases: TGTGCCAGCAGTCTCTGGACAGGCGACTACGAGCAGTACTTC.